Sequencing of this T cell receptor (beta chain) was carried out in a study of identical twins. J was trimmed by 5 bases and V by 5 bases; bases with no gene match: 9. This CDR3 has 14 residues. Germline-derived CDR1 and CDR2 are SQVTM and ANQGSEA. TCRdb reprocessed the 5' RACE reads with MiXCR, giving one entry per CDR3 protein. This repertoire shows 450,000 or so distinct CDR3 sequences, 20% to 25% found once; its top ten account for 2.9%. The data were also submitted as part of a second study, on T cells expressing NK-cell markers.

This receptor was identified in a woman aged 18-29 years in good health. Sequenced material: CD4+ T cells sorted from blood. The chain joins TRBV29-1 to TRBJ2-1; 7 bases map to TRBD2. The CDR3 DNA sequence: TGCAGCGTTAAGCGGGATGACTTAGACAATGAGCAGTTCTTC. This encodes CSVKRDDLDNEQFF.